Listed below are T cell receptor beta chains from one sample, sequenced in a study of graft-versus-host responses after intestinal transplantation. Clones were read by immunoSEQ multiplex PCR, and TCRdb kept only the in-frame ones, dropping some. The data hold roughly 36,000 clones, with over 80% observed a single time. Sequenced material: PBMCs, taken less than 1,400 days after transplant. All receptors come from a human patient who received an intestinal transplant, so some T cells may come from the graft donor. Each CDR3 is given with its conserved first and last residue. A D gene is named only where the DNA matches it firmly. Size is omitted from some rows. Given values are once, few, many or a class for expanded clones.

NA | TRBJ2-3 | 14 | NA | TRBV7-9 | TGTGCCAGCAGCTCCGAGCGGAGCACAGATACGCAGTATTTT | CASSSERSTDTQYF
TRBD1 | TRBJ1-6 | 14 | once | TRBV6-6 | TGTGCCAGCAGTATACAGGGGGATAGTTCACCCCTCCACTTT | CASSIQGDSSPLHF
TRBD2 | TRBJ2-7 | 15 | NA | TRBV18 | TGTGCCAGCTCACCACCTCCAGCGGGAGGGGGCGAGCAGTACTTC | CASSPPPAGGGEQYF
NA | TRBJ1-1 | 16 | NA | TRBV9 | TGTGCCAGCAGCGTAGGGGGGAACACTATGAACACTGAAGCTTTCTTT | CASSVGGNTMNTEAFF
NA | TRBJ2-2 | 15 | NA | TRBV12-5 | TGTGCTAGCGATGACGGACAGACGAACACCGGGGAGCTGTTTTTT | CASDDGQTNTGELFF
TRBD1 | TRBJ1-6 | 14 | NA | TRBV6-6 | TGTGCCAGCAGTGACAGGGCAGGGAATTCACCCCTCCACTTT | CASSDRAGNSPLHF
NA | TRBJ1-2 | 14 | NA | TRBV5-4 | TGTGCCAGCAGCTTGGACAGAGCCAACTATGGCTACACCTTC | CASSLDRANYGYTF
NA | TRBJ2-2 | 16 | NA | TRBV18 | TGTGCCAGCTCACCAATGAAGGCAGCGAACACCGGGGAGCTGTTTTTT | CASSPMKAANTGELFF
NA | TRBJ2-3 | 13 | NA | TRBV7-9 | TGTGCCACCCTGGGTAGTAAGACAGATACGCAGTATTTT | CATLGSKTDTQYF
TRBD2 | TRBJ2-5 | 17 | NA | TRBV11-2 | TGTGCCAGCAGCGACGCTCCGGGACTAGCGGTCCAAGAGACCCAGTACTTC | CASSDAPGLAVQETQYF
NA | TRBJ2-7 | 14 | NA | TRBV7-8 | TGTGCCAGCAGCTTAGCTTCTGGCTCCTACGAGCAGTACTTC | CASSLASGSYEQYF
TRBD2 | TRBJ2-1 | 16 | NA | TRBV7-8 | TGTGCCAGCAGCTTAATGGAGCGGGAGGCCGACAATGAGCAGTTCTTC | CASSLMEREADNEQFF
TRBD1 | TRBJ2-1 | 13 | NA | TRBV28 | TGTGCCAGCACCCCGGGACAGGGGAATGAGCAGTTCTTC | CASTPGQGNEQFF
NA | TRBJ2-5 | 13 | NA | TRBV2 | TGTGCCAGCAGTTACCCGAGAGGAGAGACCCAGTACTTC | CASSYPRGETQYF
NA | TRBJ2-7 | 14 | NA | TRBV7-9 | TGTGCCAGCAGCCGAACCGACAGCGCCTACGAGCAGTACTTC | CASSRTDSAYEQYF
NA | TRBJ1-6 | 13 | NA | TRBV19 | TGTGCCAGTAGTACAGAATATAATTCACCCCTCCACTTT | CASSTEYNSPLHF
NA | TRBJ2-5 | 17 | NA | TRBV4-1 | TGCGCCAGCAGCCAAGTGTGGCCGGGAAGTAAACAAGAGACCCAGTACTTC | CASSQVWPGSKQETQYF
NA | TRBJ2-1 | 15 | NA | TRBV30 | TGTGCCTGGAGAACGGGACTGGGGAACTACAATGAGCAGTTCTTC | CAWRTGLGNYNEQFF
TRBD2 | TRBJ2-7 | 16 | NA | TRBV27 | TGTGCCAGCCGCCCTCTCAGGCGGGAGTCCCCCTACGAGCAGTACTTC | CASRPLRRESPYEQYF
NA | TRBJ2-5 | 14 | NA | TRBV19 | TGTGCCAGTAGTATCCACGGGGGAGGAGAGACCCAGTACTTC | CASSIHGGGETQYF
NA | TRBJ2-7 | 13 | NA | TRBV27 | TGTGCCAGCAGTTTTTCGGCGGGGTTCGAGCAGTACTTC | CASSFSAGFEQYF
NA | TRBJ2-5 | 14 | NA | TRBV5-1 | TGCGCCAGCAGCTTGAATGTCTTGGAAGAGACCCAGTACTTC | CASSLNVLEETQYF
TRBD1 | TRBJ2-1 | 16 | NA | TRBV5-4 | TGTGCCAGCAGCTTGGGACAGGGGAGAGGATACAATGAGCAGTTCTTC | CASSLGQGRGYNEQFF
TRBD2 | TRBJ2-5 | 17 | NA | TRBV23-1 | TGCGCCAGCAGTCAATGGCGACTAGCGGGGTACCAAGAGACCCAGTACTTC | CASSQWRLAGYQETQYF
TRBD1 | TRBJ2-7 | 15 | NA | TRBV13 | TGTGCCAGCGGCCAATCCGGGACAGGGGCCTACGAGCAGTACTTC | CASGQSGTGAYEQYF
NA | TRBJ1-5 | 17 | NA | TRBV7-4 | TGTGCCAGCAGCCACGGACCGACAGGTCAATACAATCAGCCCCAGCATTTT | CASSHGPTGQYNQPQHF